This T cell receptor (beta chain) appears in the sequencing data of a study of cytomegalovirus exposure and HLA in healthy donors. The study, taken as a whole, reports: An analysis was carried out later, and it reportedly showed fewer N-insertions in an Asian-associated ancestry cluster than the approximately 700-donor mean. TRBV6-2, TRBV6-3 and other indistinguishable V segments were excluded.

The junction had 3 bases not matched to a gene; V was cut back by 1 base and J by 4 bases. This CDR3 has 14 amino acids. Germline assignment: CDR1 SGHNT and CDR2 YYREEE (reference sequence). The table lists this clone with a few counts. What it binds is unknown. PCR employed 60 Vbeta and 13 Jbeta primers. Libraries were prepared by immunoSEQ multiplex PCR; TCRdb keeps only in-frame clonotypes and omits some of them. The sample has 95,000 to 150,000 clones, over 65% seen once; the top ten hold approximately 2.5%. The gene calls are TRBV5-4 and TRBJ2-3, with TRBD2 matching over 7 bases. Sequences were obtained from PBMCs. This TCR came from a woman aged 40 to 49 in good health and CMV-seropositive. The CDR3 bases are TGTGCCAGCAGCTTGATCGCGGGAGCAGATACGCAGTATTTT. It codes for CASSLIAGADTQYF.